The present entry profiles one T cell receptor beta chain with its context. Its antigen is currently unknown. Mouse gene names and germline throughout. The read terminates 4 residues ahead of where the CDR3 ends, so the germline J gene completes it. This record comes from a study of CD8+ T cells in alopecia areata. Study background: C3H/HeJ donors with spontaneous alopecia, roughly 6-13 months old, supplied skin grafts to 7-10-week-old female C3H/HeJ mice.

CDR3 size: 15 residues. Looked up from germline, CDR1 is FNHDT and CDR2 is SITEND (reference sequence). Deletions cut 2 bases from V and 3 bases from J, with 11 bases between. Sequencing relied on a cDNA template that was reverse transcribed from extracted RNA. The method was immunoSEQ multiplex PCR; TCRdb's version includes in-frame clones alone and lacks a portion of them. This sample carries 290,000 or so clones and no singletons, and 1.2% goes to the top ten. Study-wide results and caveats: Patients shared TCRs less clearly than mice did, possibly owing to HLA. Alopecia totalis/universalis scalp especially showed more expanded CD8+ clones than normal scalp. In scalp samples, resident alphabeta T cells of normal skin are also sequenced.

Scientists pooled cutaneous lymph node cells and sorted them on CD4, CD8alpha, NKG2D, NKG2ACE and other markers. Material: CD4+ T cells sorted from a lymph node. The clonotype was recovered from a C3H/HeJ mouse with alopecia areata. The MHC haplotype recorded for the strain is H2-k. This chain uses TRBV19 with TRBJ2-2; D uncertain. Partial CDR3 DNA: TGTGCCAGCAGTATCGGCCTGGCGGACACCGGG. This codes for CASSIGLADTG. The full CDR3 reads CASSIGLADTGQLYF.